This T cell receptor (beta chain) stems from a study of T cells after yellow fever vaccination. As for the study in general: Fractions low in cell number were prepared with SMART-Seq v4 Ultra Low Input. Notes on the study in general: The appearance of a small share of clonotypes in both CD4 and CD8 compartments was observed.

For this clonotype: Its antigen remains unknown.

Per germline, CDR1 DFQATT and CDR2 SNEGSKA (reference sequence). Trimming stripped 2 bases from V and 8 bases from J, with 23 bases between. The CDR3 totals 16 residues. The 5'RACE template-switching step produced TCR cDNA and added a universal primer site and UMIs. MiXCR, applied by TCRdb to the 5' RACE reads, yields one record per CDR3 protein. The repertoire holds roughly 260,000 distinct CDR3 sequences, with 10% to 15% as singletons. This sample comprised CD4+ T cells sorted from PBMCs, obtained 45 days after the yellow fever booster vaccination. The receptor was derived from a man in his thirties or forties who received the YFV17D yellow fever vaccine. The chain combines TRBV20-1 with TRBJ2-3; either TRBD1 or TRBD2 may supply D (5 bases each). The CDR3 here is CSARTPPGRPPPTQYF. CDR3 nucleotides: TGCAGTGCTAGAACCCCCCCGGGACGACCGCCTCCTACGCAGTATTTT.